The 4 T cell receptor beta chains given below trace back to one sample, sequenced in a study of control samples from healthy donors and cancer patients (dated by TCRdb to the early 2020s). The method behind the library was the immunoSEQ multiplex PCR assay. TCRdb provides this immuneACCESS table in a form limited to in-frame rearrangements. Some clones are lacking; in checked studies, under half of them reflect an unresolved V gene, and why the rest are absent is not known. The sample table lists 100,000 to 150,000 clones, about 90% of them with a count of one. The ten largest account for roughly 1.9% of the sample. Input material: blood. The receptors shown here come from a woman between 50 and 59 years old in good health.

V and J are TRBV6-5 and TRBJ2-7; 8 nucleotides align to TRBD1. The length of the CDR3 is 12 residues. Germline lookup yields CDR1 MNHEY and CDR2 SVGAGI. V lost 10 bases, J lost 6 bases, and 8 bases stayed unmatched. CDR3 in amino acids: CAIGQGNGEQYF. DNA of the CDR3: TGTGCCATCGGACAGGGAAACGGCGAGCAGTACTTC.

The CDR3 bases are TGTGCCAGCAGCCAAGATCTCGGACTAGCGGGAGGGCCACCAGAGACCCAGTACTTC. Protein: CASSQDLGLAGGPPETQYF. The V call is TRBV3-1 (or the pseudogene TRBV3-2), the J call TRBJ2-5; 15 bases are shared with TRBD2. Germline V gene data show CDR1 as LGHDT and CDR2 as YNNKEL (reference sequence). The CDR3 runs 19 residues. Unmatched junction bases numbered 9, after V lost 0 bases and J lost 4 bases.

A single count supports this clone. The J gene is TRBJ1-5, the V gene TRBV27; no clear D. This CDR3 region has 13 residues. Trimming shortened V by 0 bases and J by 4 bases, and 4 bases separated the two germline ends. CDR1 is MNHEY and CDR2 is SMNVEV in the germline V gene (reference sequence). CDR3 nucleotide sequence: TGTGCCAGCAGTTTATCAGGGAATCAGCCCCAGCATTTT. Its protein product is CASSLSGNQPQHF.

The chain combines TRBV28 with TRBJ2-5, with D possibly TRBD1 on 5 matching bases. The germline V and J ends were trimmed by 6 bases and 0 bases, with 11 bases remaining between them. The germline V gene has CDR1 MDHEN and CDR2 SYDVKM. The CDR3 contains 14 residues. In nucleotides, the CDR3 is TGTGCCAGCAGCCCCGAACAGGACCAAGAGACCCAGTACTTC. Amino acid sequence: CASSPEQDQETQYF.